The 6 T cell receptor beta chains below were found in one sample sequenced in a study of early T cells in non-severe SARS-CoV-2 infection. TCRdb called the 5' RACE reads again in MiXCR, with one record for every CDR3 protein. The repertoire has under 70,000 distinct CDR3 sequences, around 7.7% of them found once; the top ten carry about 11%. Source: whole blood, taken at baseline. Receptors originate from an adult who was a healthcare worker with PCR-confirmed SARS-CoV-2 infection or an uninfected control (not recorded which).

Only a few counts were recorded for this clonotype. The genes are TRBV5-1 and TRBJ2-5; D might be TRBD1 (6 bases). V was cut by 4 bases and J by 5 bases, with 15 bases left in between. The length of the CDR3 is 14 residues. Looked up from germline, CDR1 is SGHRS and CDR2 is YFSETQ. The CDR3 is CASSPQGTRETQYF. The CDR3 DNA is TGCGCCAGCAGCCCACAGGGAACCCGGGAGACCCAGTACTTC.

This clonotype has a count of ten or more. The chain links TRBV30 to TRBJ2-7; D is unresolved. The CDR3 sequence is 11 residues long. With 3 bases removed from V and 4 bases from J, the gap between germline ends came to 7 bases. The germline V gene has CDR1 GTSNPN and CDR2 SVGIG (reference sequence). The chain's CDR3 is CAWSLKYEQYF. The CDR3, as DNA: TGTGCCTGGAGCTTGAAATACGAGCAGTACTTC.

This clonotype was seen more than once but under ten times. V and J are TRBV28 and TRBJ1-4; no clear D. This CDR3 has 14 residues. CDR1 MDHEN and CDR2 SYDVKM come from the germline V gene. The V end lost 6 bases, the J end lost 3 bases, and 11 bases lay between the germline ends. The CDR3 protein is CASRIGIANEKLFF. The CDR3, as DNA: TGTGCCAGCAGGATAGGAATTGCTAATGAAAAACTGTTTTTT.

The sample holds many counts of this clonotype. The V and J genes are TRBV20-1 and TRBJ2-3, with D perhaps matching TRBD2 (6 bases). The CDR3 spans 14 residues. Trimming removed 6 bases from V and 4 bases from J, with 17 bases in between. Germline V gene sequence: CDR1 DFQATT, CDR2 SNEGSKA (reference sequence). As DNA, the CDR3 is TGCAGTGCCCTAGAATGGCGGGACGCAGATACGCAGTATTTT. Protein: CSALEWRDADTQYF.

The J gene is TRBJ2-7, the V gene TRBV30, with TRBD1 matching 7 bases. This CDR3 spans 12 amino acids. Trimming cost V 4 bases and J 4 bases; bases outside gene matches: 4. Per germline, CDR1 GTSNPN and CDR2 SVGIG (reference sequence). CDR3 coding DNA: TGTGCCTGGAAAGCAGGGGGTTACGAGCAGTACTTC. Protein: CAWKAGGYEQYF. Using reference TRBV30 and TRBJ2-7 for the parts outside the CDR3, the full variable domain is SQTIHQWPATLVQPVGSPLSLECTVEGTSNPNLYWYRQAAGRGLQLLFYSVGIGQISSEVPQNLSASRPQDRQFILSSKKLLLSDSGFYLCAWKAGGYEQYFGPGTRLTVT.

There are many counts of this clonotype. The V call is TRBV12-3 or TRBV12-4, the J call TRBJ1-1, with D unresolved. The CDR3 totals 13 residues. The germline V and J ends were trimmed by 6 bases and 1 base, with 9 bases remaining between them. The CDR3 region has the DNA TGTGCCAGCAGGTACGAAGCGAACACTGAAGCTTTCTTT. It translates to CASRYEANTEAFF.